The 26 T cell receptor beta chains presented below share a single source sample, sequenced in a study of T cell responses to AZD1222 COVID-19 vaccine. Clones were sequenced by immunoSEQ multiplex PCR, and TCRdb holds only the in-frame ones, with some missing. The sample holds under 110,000 clones; roughly nine tenths are singletons and the top ten take roughly 5.1%. This sample comprised peripheral blood, obtained on day 0 of AZD1222 vaccination. The receptors originated from an adult in good health.

V usage is TRBV2 and J usage is TRBJ1-5, with D uncertain. The CDR3 loop spans 14 amino acids. The V end was cut by 4 bases, the J end by 4 bases, with 11 bases between. The germline V gene has CDR1 SNHLY and CDR2 FYNNEI. DNA for the CDR3: TGTGCCAGCAGTGTTACGGGCCTAAATCAGCCCCAGCATTTT. Protein sequence: CASSVTGLNQPQHF.

The V and J genes are TRBV6-2 or TRBV6-3 and TRBJ1-2; D is possibly TRBD1 (5 bases). V lost 2 bases to trimming and J lost 1 base, with 8 bases between them. The germline V gene encodes CDR1 MNHEY and CDR2 SVGEGT. The length of the CDR3 is 14 residues. This CDR3 reads CASSYNGGNYGYTF. As DNA, the CDR3 is TGTGCCAGCAGTTACAACGGGGGTAACTATGGCTACACCTTC.

This chain connects TRBV5-6 to TRBJ1-6; weak D call: TRBD1 (6 bases). The germline gives CDR1 SGHDT, CDR2 YYEEEE. The CDR3 runs 15 residues. Trimming took 0 bases from V and 9 from J, leaving 13 bases between them. The CDR3 reads CASSLVRDILSPLHF. The CDR3 DNA is TGTGCCAGCAGCTTGGTACGGGACATTCTTTCACCCCTCCACTTT.

This sequence joins TRBV19 and TRBJ1-6; tentatively, D is TRBD1 (6 bases). CDR3 length: 12 residues. CDR1 is LNHDA and CDR2 is SQIVND in the germline V gene (reference sequence). V was cut by 8 bases and J by 14 bases, with 16 bases left in between. For the CDR3, the DNA is TGTGCCAGTCTGGAGGGGGGTGTCACCCTCCACTTT. This sequence encodes CASLEGGVTLHF.

The genes are TRBV6-5 and TRBJ1-3; tentative D call: TRBD1 (5 bases). Deletions cut 4 bases from V and 1 base from J, with 11 bases between. The CDR3 is 15 residues long. Germline lookup yields CDR1 MNHEY and CDR2 SVGAGI. CDR3 region: CASSLKGQSGNTIYF. The CDR3 region has the DNA TGTGCCAGCAGTTTAAAGGGGCAGTCTGGAAACACCATATATTTT.

The gene calls are TRBV7-6 and TRBJ1-3, with unresolved D. The CDR3 consists of 15 residues. CDR1 and CDR2 (germline): SGHVS, FNYEAQ. The V gene lost 4 bases and the J gene lost 4 bases, with 14 bases spanning the gap. The chain's CDR3 is CASSSRSILGNTIYF. In DNA, the CDR3 is TGTGCCAGCAGCTCCCGGAGCATTCTGGGAAACACCATATATTTT.

This chain connects TRBV9 to TRBJ2-4; 7 nucleotides line up with TRBD1. Germline assignment: CDR1 SGDLS and CDR2 YYNGEE. CDR3 size: 15 residues. V shed 4 bases, J shed 5 bases, and the junction held 9 bases outside the gene matches. The chain's CDR3 is CASSYTGVGENIQYF. The DNA of the CDR3 is TGTGCCAGCAGCTACACAGGGGTCGGGGAAAACATTCAGTACTTC. The complete variable domain, with remaining parts taken from reference TRBV9 and TRBJ2-4, reads DSGVTQTPKHLITATGQRVTLRCSPRSGDLSVYWYQQSLDQGLQFLIQYYNGEERAKGNILERFSAQQFPDLHSELNLSSLELGDSALYFCASSYTGVGENIQYFGAGTRLSVL.

The chain is built from TRBV28 and TRBJ2-1; D gene uncertain. The CDR3 has 12 amino acids. Trimming cost V 4 bases and J 13 bases, with 14 bases left between them. The V gene's germline CDR1 is MDHEN and CDR2 SYDVKM. The chain's CDR3 is CASSSTPNIQFF. CDR3 nucleotide sequence: TGTGCCAGCAGTTCCACCCCGAATATCCAGTTCTTC.

This rearrangement joins TRBV9 to TRBJ1-3, with 8 bases that match TRBD1. CDR1 and CDR2 from the germline V gene are SGDLS and YYNGEE. The CDR3 consists of 16 residues. The trim removed 4 bases at V and 0 bases at J, leaving 6 bases unmatched. DNA of the CDR3: TGTGCCAGCAGCCCTCGGGACAGGAGCTCTGGAAACACCATATATTTT. This gives the protein CASSPRDRSSGNTIYF.

This sequence joins TRBV4-1 and TRBJ2-2; 9 nucleotides agree with TRBD2. Germline CDR1 reads MGHRA; CDR2 reads YSYEKL. After removal of 4 bases from V and 6 bases from J, the junction contained 9 bases not matched to a gene. CDR3 length: 16 amino acids. In nucleotides, the CDR3 is TGCGCCAGCAGCCGGGGGGCTAGCGGGATGGCCGGGGAGCTGTTTTTT. Protein: CASSRGASGMAGELFF.

V is TRBV5-4 and J is TRBJ1-5; D remains ambiguous. Trimming removed 5 bases at V and 2 bases at J, with 5 bases between. The CDR3 runs 12 residues. The germline V gene encodes CDR1 SGHNT and CDR2 YYREEE (reference sequence). This CDR3 is CASSNGNQPQHF. The CDR3 nucleotides read TGTGCCAGCAGTAACGGCAATCAGCCCCAGCATTTT.

This chain joins TRBV12-3 or TRBV12-4 and TRBJ2-7; possible D gene TRBD2, 5 bases. The V gene lost 3 bases and the J gene lost 7 bases, with 10 bases spanning the gap. The CDR3 has 12 residues. CDR3 in DNA: TGTGCCAGCAGTTTCTCAGGCGGGGAGCAGTACTTC. This encodes CASSFSGGEQYF.

The V and J genes are TRBV6-5 and TRBJ2-7, with 7 bases matching TRBD1. Germline-derived CDR1 and CDR2 are MNHEY and SVGAGI. V dropped 6 bases and J dropped 1; count of bases not matched to a gene: 9. The CDR3 covers 15 residues. The CDR3 DNA follows: TGTGCCAGCAGGGACCAGACAGGGTCTTCCTACGAGCAGTACTTC. Amino acids: CASRDQTGSSYEQYF.

The chain joins TRBV10-3 to TRBJ2-3; TRBD1 matches 8 bases. The CDR3 is 15 residues long. Germline assignment: CDR1 ENHRY and CDR2 SYGVKD. After removal of 5 bases from V and 3 bases from J, the junction contained 7 bases not matched to a gene. For the CDR3, the DNA is TGTGCCATCAGTAATGGACAGGGTTTAACAGATACGCAGTATTTT. Its protein product is CAISNGQGLTDTQYF.

V usage is TRBV6-6 and J usage is TRBJ1-6; no definite D call. Germline CDR1 MNHNY, CDR2 SVGAGI (reference sequence). V was shortened by 8 bases and J by 7 bases, with 9 bases between the two germline ends. This CDR3 comprises 12 residues. The CDR3: CASSVRNSPLHF. The CDR3 DNA follows: TGTGCCAGCTCCGTTAGGAATTCACCCCTCCACTTT.

The chain joins TRBV30 to TRBJ1-4, with D hard to call. CDR3 length: 14 residues. CDR1 and CDR2 (germline): GTSNPN, SVGIG (reference sequence). Trimming pared 7 bases from V and 0 bases from J, leaving 12 bases between. This CDR3 reads CAYHPGTTNEKLFF. The CDR3 bases are TGTGCCTACCACCCGGGGACAACTAATGAAAAACTGTTTTTT.

The J gene is TRBJ2-7, the V gene TRBV5-1; 11 bases line up with TRBD2. This CDR3 contains 17 residues. From germline, CDR1 is SGHRS and CDR2 YFSETQ. The V gene end was trimmed by 2 bases and the J gene end by 5 bases; junction bases not matched to a gene: 12. Here the CDR3 DNA reads TGCGCCAGCAGCTTTTCGTCTACTACTAGCGGGAGAAACGAGCAGTACTTC. Its protein is CASSFSSTTSGRNEQYF.

The rearrangement joins TRBV18 to TRBJ2-1; perhaps TRBD1 as D (5 bases). Germline CDR1 and CDR2: KGHSH and LQKENI. This CDR3 spans 15 amino acids. V was clipped by 0 bases and J by 4 bases, with 10 bases between them. The CDR3 is CASSPPRVGYNEQFF. DNA of the CDR3: TGTGCCAGCTCACCACCCAGGGTAGGGTACAATGAGCAGTTCTTC.

The CDR3 DNA is TGTGCCTGGAACCCACAAGGTCAGGGGACTGAAGCTTTCTTT. Protein product: CAWNPQGQGTEAFF. The chain has TRBV30 and TRBJ1-1, with D possibly matching TRBD1 (6 bases). The CDR3 is 14 amino acids. V was trimmed by 4 bases and J by 5 bases, leaving 17 bases between them. Germline-derived CDR1 and CDR2 are GTSNPN and SVGIG (reference sequence). The variable domain in full, with the rest retrieved from reference TRBV30 and TRBJ1-1, is SQTIHQWPATLVQPVGSPLSLECTVEGTSNPNLYWYRQAAGRGLQLLFYSVGIGQISSEVPQNLSASRPQDRQFILSSKKLLLSDSGFYLCAWNPQGQGTEAFFGQGTRLTVV.

J is TRBJ1-2 and V is TRBV3-1 (or the pseudogene TRBV3-2); 9 bases line up with TRBD1. CDR1 is LGHDT, CDR2 YNNKEL, per germline (reference sequence). Trimming removed 0 bases from V and 7 bases from J; junction bases left unmatched: 3. The CDR3 runs to 14 residues. CDR3 sequence: CASSQETGGIGYTF. Here the CDR3 DNA reads TGTGCCAGCAGCCAAGAAACAGGGGGCATTGGCTACACCTTC.

The chain is built from TRBV7-9 and TRBJ2-2; D might be TRBD1 (6 bases). The V and J ends lost 1 base and 3 bases respectively, with 9 bases between them. Germline CDR1 reads SEHNR; CDR2 reads FQNEAQ (reference sequence). The CDR3 covers 15 residues. The DNA of the CDR3 is TGTGCCAGCAGCTTAGGGCAGGGGCACACCGGGGAGCTGTTTTTT. Amino acid sequence: CASSLGQGHTGELFF.

V usage is TRBV2 and J usage is TRBJ2-2; weak D call: TRBD1 (6 bases). Germline CDR1 is SNHLY and CDR2 is FYNNEI. CDR3 length: 14 residues. Trimming pared 8 bases from V and 1 base from J, leaving 11 bases between. CDR3 DNA sequence: TGTGCCAGCGTAGGCAGGGGGAACACCGGGGAGCTGTTTTTT. Its protein is CASVGRGNTGELFF.

Written as DNA, the CDR3 is TGTGCCATCAGTGAACAGGGGGCCCTAGCGGAGCAGTTCTTC. Amino acid sequence: CAISEQGALAEQFF. The genes are TRBV10-3 and TRBJ2-1, with 9 positions matching TRBD1. Germline V CDR1 and CDR2: ENHRY, SYGVKD. The ends lost 3 bases at V and 10 bases at J; junction bases unmatched: 7. The CDR3 loop spans 14 amino acids.

In this sample, this clone turned up a few times. The chain couples TRBV24-1 to TRBJ2-4; D is perhaps TRBD1 or TRBD2 (6 bases each). The CDR3 runs to 16 residues. Germline assignment: CDR1 KGHDR and CDR2 SFDVKD. V gave up 1 base and J gave up 5 bases, with 14 bases separating them. The CDR3 spells CATSDFGGLGENIQYF. The CDR3 bases are TGTGCCACCAGTGATTTTGGGGGGCTAGGGGAAAACATTCAGTACTTC.

The chain carries TRBV5-1 and TRBJ2-5; TRBD1 or TRBD2 may be the D gene (5 bases each). Germline CDR1 and CDR2: SGHRS and YFSETQ. CDR3 length: 13 amino acids. With 3 bases removed from V and 3 bases from J, the gap between germline ends came to 9 bases. DNA for the CDR3: TGCGCCAGCAGCTCAGGGAGCGAAGAGACCCAGTACTTC. Translating gives CASSSGSEETQYF.

The V gene is TRBV6-5, the J gene TRBJ2-7, with 10 bases that match TRBD1. Germline trimming cut 4 bases from V and 1 base from J; bases unmatched to any gene: 1. The CDR3 has 14 amino acids. Germline V CDR1 and CDR2: MNHEY, SVGAGI. This CDR3 is CASSSGQGSYEQYF. CDR3 DNA: TGTGCCAGCAGTTCGGGACAGGGGTCCTACGAGCAGTACTTC.